This section outlines one T cell receptor (beta chain) sequence together with its context. Its antigen is undetermined. This CDR3 region has 17 residues. V was pared by 7 bases and J by 0 bases, with 19 bases between. Germline assignment: CDR1 LNHDA and CDR2 SQIVND (reference sequence). The method was immunoSEQ multiplex PCR; TCRdb's version includes in-frame clones alone and lacks a portion of them. The sample carries around 99,000 clones, approximately 86% recorded once. The data were obtained in a study of T cell responses to AZD1222 COVID-19 vaccine. Study findings and constraints: Mostly white British, mostly female donors; authors suggested clonal diversity may be underestimated. Rises in breadth and depth of Spike-specific TCRs came after two AZD1222 doses.

The receptor's source is an adult in good health. Source: peripheral blood, taken on day 0 of MenACWY control vaccination. The chain employs TRBV19 and TRBJ1-5; D is undetermined. CDR3: CASIPSGWRISNQPQHF. DNA of the CDR3: TGTGCCAGTATTCCGTCCGGGTGGCGGATTAGCAATCAGCCCCAGCATTTT.